Here is one TCR beta chain with its context. Its antigen is not identified. This sample was included in a study of vaccination effects on CD4 cells after COVID-19. Study findings and constraints: Clones induced by infection and by vaccine showed marked clonal contraction late after vaccination.

Sequencing used immunoSEQ multiplex PCR; TCRdb keeps in-frame clones, though not all of them. The sample consists of more than 45,000 clones, about 70% of them appearing once. The culture ran for 10 days before CD4+ T cells were isolated. This sample comprised CD4+ T cells from PBMCs cultured without peptide, obtained before COVID-19 vaccination. The sequence came from a human donor who had a prior SARS-CoV-2 infection.

Written as DNA, the CDR3 is TGCGCCAGCAGCTTGGAAGGGGGGGAGCCAGATACGCAGTATTTT. Its protein product is CASSLEGGEPDTQYF. The chain uses TRBV5-1 and TRBJ2-3, with D perhaps matching TRBD2 (7 bases). The germline V and J ends were trimmed by 0 bases and 4 bases, with 12 bases remaining between them. Per the germline V gene, CDR1 is SGHRS and CDR2 is YFSETQ. CDR3 size: 15 residues. Filled out from reference TRBV5-1 and TRBJ2-3, the complete variable domain reads KAGVTQTPRYLIKTRGQQVTLSCSPISGHRSVSWYQQTPGQGLQFLFEYFSETQRNKGNFPGRFSGRQFSNSRSEMNVSTLELGDSALYLCASSLEGGEPDTQYFGPGTRLTVL.